Listed here are 11 T cell receptor beta chains from one sample, sequenced in a study of blood T cell repertoires in COVID-19. Generated by immunoSEQ multiplex PCR, the TCRdb table keeps only in-frame clones and is missing some. The data hold 150,000 or so clones, with around 89% observed a single time. The sample taken for sequencing was peripheral blood. These receptors were obtained from a man aged 55 to 70 with active or convalescent COVID-19.

This clone occurred once. The rearrangement joins TRBV28 to TRBJ1-5; D remains ambiguous. Germline values: CDR1 MDHEN, CDR2 SYDVKM. This CDR3 has 13 residues. The CDR3 spells CASLRYSNQPQHF. The CDR3 nucleotides are TGTGCAAGCCTCAGGTATAGCAATCAGCCCCAGCATTTT.

The chain uses TRBV7-9 and TRBJ1-6; no clear D gene. The germline V and J ends were trimmed by 4 bases and 6 bases, with 13 bases remaining between them. Per the germline V gene, CDR1 is SEHNR and CDR2 is FQNEAQ (reference sequence). The CDR3 covers 15 residues. The CDR3 sequence: CASSSAAGLNSPLHF. CDR3 DNA sequence: TGTGCCAGCAGCTCCGCGGCGGGCCTTAATTCACCCCTCCACTTT.

This chain connects TRBV5-1 to TRBJ2-1, with 9 bases lining up with TRBD1. Losses at the gene ends were 0 bases for V and 0 bases for J; bases not matched to a gene: 1. The CDR3 contains 16 residues. The germline CDR1 and CDR2 sequences are SGHRS and YFSETQ. CDR3: CASSLVTGGSYNEQFF. CDR3 DNA sequence: TGCGCCAGCAGCTTGGTGACAGGGGGCTCCTACAATGAGCAGTTCTTC.

The CDR3 is CASSSGSRYGYTF. In DNA, the CDR3 is TGCGCCAGCAGCTCAGGGTCTCGCTATGGCTACACCTTC. The chain recombines TRBV5-1 with TRBJ1-2; D may be TRBD1 (5 bases). The germline CDR1 and CDR2 sequences are SGHRS and YFSETQ. V lost 3 bases and J 4 bases, leaving 10 bases between the germline ends. The CDR3 runs to 13 residues.

This sequence joins TRBV6-5 and TRBJ1-2, with 7 bases fitting TRBD1. This CDR3 contains 15 residues. Germline V gene data show CDR1 as MNHEY and CDR2 as SVGAGI. Trimming at V came to 6 bases and at J to 3 bases, leaving 10 bases not matched to a gene. CDR3 region: CASSYDREVYYGYTF. Here the CDR3 DNA reads TGTGCCAGCAGCTACGACAGGGAGGTTTACTATGGCTACACCTTC.

V usage is TRBV6-2 or TRBV6-3 and J usage is TRBJ2-7, with D possibly TRBD2 on 6 matching bases. The CDR3 loop spans 12 amino acids. With 4 bases removed from V and 9 bases from J, the gap between germline ends came to 13 bases. Germline lookup yields CDR1 MNHEY and CDR2 SVGEGT. The CDR3 region is CASSSPPEGQYF. CDR3 DNA sequence: TGTGCCAGCAGTTCCCCCCCGGAGGGGCAGTACTTC.

V and J are TRBV9 and TRBJ2-1, with 8 bases matching TRBD2. The germline CDR1 and CDR2 sequences are SGDLS and YYNGEE. After removal of 0 bases from V and 14 bases from J, the junction contained 10 bases not matched to a gene. CDR3 length: 14 residues. The CDR3 reads CASSVAAGGGPEFF. The CDR3 DNA is TGTGCCAGCAGCGTAGCTGCGGGCGGGGGGCCCGAGTTCTTC.

This chain connects TRBV6-5 to TRBJ2-6; D gene ambiguous. The V gene's germline CDR1 is MNHEY and CDR2 SVGAGI. V lost 0 bases and J lost 0, with 6 bases in between. The CDR3 spans 16 residues. Here the CDR3 reads CASSYSGFSGANVLTF. CDR3 nucleotide sequence: TGTGCCAGCAGTTACTCTGGCTTCTCTGGGGCCAACGTCCTGACTTTC.

V gene TRBV7-2 combines with J gene TRBJ2-5, with D perhaps TRBD2 (5 bases). CDR3 length: 13 residues. Trimming removed 5 bases at V and 5 bases at J, with 12 bases between. CDR1 and CDR2 (germline): SGHTA, FQGNSA. The CDR3 DNA sequence: TGTGCCAGCAGCCGGGGATGGGAGGAGACCCAGTACTTC. Protein: CASSRGWEETQYF.

V gene TRBV7-9 combines with J gene TRBJ1-5; 8 bases line up with TRBD1. The CDR3 contains 14 residues. From germline, CDR1 is SEHNR and CDR2 FQNEAQ (reference sequence). V was pared by 5 bases and J by 7 bases, with 7 bases of the junction left unmatched. This chain's CDR3 is CASSPDRGGQPQHF. Here the CDR3 DNA reads TGTGCCAGCAGCCCAGACAGGGGAGGGCAGCCCCAGCATTTT. Using reference TRBV7-9 and TRBJ1-5 for the parts outside the CDR3, the full variable domain is DTGVSQNPRHKITKRGQNVTFRCDPISEHNRLYWYRQTLGQGPEFLTYFQNEAQLEKSRLLSDRFSAERPKGSFSTLEIQRTEQGDSAMYLCASSPDRGGQPQHFGDGTRLSIL.

The chain employs TRBV6-1 and TRBJ2-5; 7 bases match TRBD1. This CDR3 has 17 amino acids. V was clipped by 4 bases and J by 1 base; unmatched bases: 12. Germline V gene data show CDR1 as MNHNS and CDR2 as SASEGT. This CDR3 is CASSATLRQGGQETQYF. The CDR3 DNA reads as TGTGCCAGCAGTGCCACTTTACGACAGGGCGGCCAAGAGACCCAGTACTTC.